The 14 T cell receptor beta chains given below trace back to one sample, sequenced in a study of T cell repertoires in cytomegalovirus infection. For these TCRs, the target antigens are not known. TCRdb called the reads again in MiXCR, with one record for every CDR3 protein. The data show under 50,000 distinct CDR3 sequences, 20% to 25% seen once. Sequencing was done on a sample of PBMCs, sequenced either directly or after in vitro stimulation (not recorded which). These receptors came from a human donor in good health (CMV status not recorded). Some clones in this sample may be carry-over from other donors' samples.

This clonotype has only a few counts. V gene TRBV28 combines with J gene TRBJ2-4, with 10 bases aligning to TRBD2. There are 16 residues in the CDR3. V was clipped by 7 bases and J by 7 bases; unmatched bases: 13. Germline V gene sequence: CDR1 MDHEN, CDR2 SYDVKM. The CDR3 DNA sequence: TGTGCCAGCACCTTAGGGGGAGCGGGGGGGTCGAACATTCAGTACTTC. Protein product: CASTLGGAGGSNIQYF.

This clonotype was counted at least ten times. The rearrangement joins TRBV12-3 or TRBV12-4 to TRBJ1-2; 8 positions match TRBD1. The length of the CDR3 is 16 residues. The V segment lost 6 bases and the J segment 8 bases; nucleotides outside the gene matches: 17. CDR3 sequence reads: CASRGDRTQRFRGYTF. The CDR3 DNA reads as TGTGCCAGCAGAGGGGACAGGACACAACGTTTTCGGGGCTACACCTTC.

The chain is built from TRBV5-4 and TRBJ2-1, with 7 bases aligning to TRBD1. V shed 5 bases, J shed 4 bases, and the junction held 3 bases outside the gene matches. Looked up from germline, CDR1 is SGHNT and CDR2 is YYREEE (reference sequence). The length of the CDR3 is 13 residues. CDR3 DNA: TGTGCCAGCAGGCCGGGACAGTACAATGAGCAGTTCTTC. Translation: CASRPGQYNEQFF. The whole variable domain, filled in from reference TRBV5-4 and TRBJ2-1, reads ETGVTQSPTHLIKTRGQQVTLRCSSQSGHNTVSWYQQALGQGPQFIFQYYREEENGRGNFPPRFSGLQFPNYSSELNVNALELDDSALYLCASRPGQYNEQFFGPGTRLTVL.

The sample holds many counts of this clonotype. The chain employs TRBV12-3 or TRBV12-4 and TRBJ1-5; no firm D call. V was shortened by 6 bases and J by 1 base, with 16 bases between the two germline ends. This CDR3 is 16 amino acids long. The CDR3 spells CASSPGPPGSNQPQHF. DNA for the CDR3: TGTGCCAGCAGCCCAGGACCACCCGGGAGCAATCAGCCCCAGCATTTT.

The chain employs TRBV20-1 and TRBJ1-2; D uncertain. The germline V gene has CDR1 DFQATT and CDR2 SNEGSKA (reference sequence). The CDR3 is 11 residues long. V lost 6 bases and J 7 bases, leaving 12 bases between the germline ends. CDR3 in DNA: TGCAGTGCCTTCTCGGAAGGTGGCTACACCTTC. Its translation: CSAFSEGGYTF.

This clonotype showed up many times. V is TRBV5-1 and J is TRBJ2-2; 11 nucleotides match TRBD2. The V segment lost 5 bases and the J segment 6 bases; nucleotides outside the gene matches: 6. The CDR3 loop spans 15 amino acids. CDR1 and CDR2 from the germline V gene are SGHRS and YFSETQ. CDR3 region: CASSSDSGRAGELFF. In DNA, the CDR3 is TGCGCCAGCAGTTCAGATAGCGGGAGGGCCGGGGAGCTGTTTTTT.

The V call is TRBV9, the J call TRBJ2-3, with D perhaps matching TRBD2 (6 bases). The CDR3 runs to 16 residues. V lost 4 bases and J 2 bases, leaving 17 bases between the germline ends. Germline CDR1 SGDLS, CDR2 YYNGEE. The CDR3 region is CASSTSHRRDTDTQYF. Written as DNA, the CDR3 is TGTGCCAGCAGCACGTCCCATCGGAGGGACACAGATACGCAGTATTTT.

The chain carries TRBV12-3 or TRBV12-4 and TRBJ2-3; no reliable D call. The CDR3 is made up of 12 amino acids. The V end lost 2 bases, the J end lost 4 bases, and 4 bases lay between the germline ends. CDR3 loop: CASSLRPDTQYF. For the CDR3, the DNA is TGTGCCAGCAGTTTACGACCAGATACGCAGTATTTT.

As regards this clonotype: One end of the junction is discordant with germline, which a read error may explain. CDR3 region: CASSQDGEPDREGTEALF. DNA of the CDR3: TGCGCCAGCAGCCAAGATGGAGAACCGGACAGGGAGGGCACTGAAGCTCTCTTT. J is TRBJ1-1 and V is TRBV4-1; TRBD1 matches 8 bases. The CDR3 is 18 residues long. The germline gives CDR1 MGHRA, CDR2 YSYEKL.

This clonotype was observed many times. This chain joins TRBV7-2 and TRBJ2-7; 10 bases are a match to TRBD2. The length of the CDR3 is 15 residues. The trim removed 5 bases at V and 0 bases at J, leaving 4 bases unmatched. Germline V gene sequence: CDR1 SGHTA, CDR2 FQGNSA. The CDR3 nucleotides are TGTGCCAGCAGCCATAGCGGGAGGACCTCCTACGAGCAGTACTTC. Its protein product is CASSHSGRTSYEQYF.

The chain combines TRBV5-6 with TRBJ2-3, with 12 bases fitting TRBD2. The CDR3 sequence is 15 residues long. V trimming: 4 bases; J trimming: 6 bases; junction bases outside the gene matches: 6. From germline, CDR1 is SGHDT and CDR2 YYEEEE. The CDR3 DNA sequence: TGTGCCAGCAGCATCCTAGCGGGGGGGCACGATACGCAGTATTTT. This sequence encodes CASSILAGGHDTQYF.

This clonotype was observed many times. The rearrangement joins TRBV6-5 to TRBJ2-7, with a weak D call TRBD2 (6 bases). V lost 0 bases and J lost 6, with 12 bases in between. The CDR3 is 14 residues long. Germline values: CDR1 MNHEY, CDR2 SVGAGI. The CDR3 DNA follows: TGTGCCAGCAGTTACTCGAGATCGGGGGTCGAGCAGTACTTC. It yields the protein CASSYSRSGVEQYF.

This clonotype was seen many times. The chain is built from TRBV11-3 and TRBJ1-1; D possibly corresponds to TRBD1 (5 bases). The CDR3 covers 13 residues. CDR1 and CDR2 (germline): SGHNT, YENEEA. V dropped 4 bases and J dropped 7 bases, with 13 bases sitting between them. CDR3 sequence reads: CASSSNRDGEAFF. The CDR3 nucleotides read TGTGCCAGCAGCTCCAACCGGGACGGTGAAGCTTTCTTT.

Ten or more counts support this clonotype. This sequence joins TRBV2 and TRBJ2-5; 9 bases match TRBD1. The germline gives CDR1 SNHLY, CDR2 FYNNEI. The V and J ends lost 6 bases and 1 base, in that order; junction bases with no gene match: 3. The CDR3 contains 14 residues. The CDR3 DNA sequence: TGTGCCAGCAGCATGGGACAGGGCCAAGAGACCCAGTACTTC. This encodes CASSMGQGQETQYF.